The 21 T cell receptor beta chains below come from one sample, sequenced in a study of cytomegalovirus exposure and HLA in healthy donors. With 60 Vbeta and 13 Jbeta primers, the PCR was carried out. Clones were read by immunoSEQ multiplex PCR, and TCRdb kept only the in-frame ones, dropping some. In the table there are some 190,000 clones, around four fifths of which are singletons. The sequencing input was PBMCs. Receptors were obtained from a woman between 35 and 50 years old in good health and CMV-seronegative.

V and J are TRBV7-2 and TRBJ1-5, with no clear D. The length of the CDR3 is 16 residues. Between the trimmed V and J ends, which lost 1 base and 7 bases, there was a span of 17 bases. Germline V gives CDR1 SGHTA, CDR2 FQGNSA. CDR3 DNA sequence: TGTGCCAGCAGCTTAGATAGGGCCGTCTCGGGACAGCCCCAGCATTTT. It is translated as CASSLDRAVSGQPQHF.

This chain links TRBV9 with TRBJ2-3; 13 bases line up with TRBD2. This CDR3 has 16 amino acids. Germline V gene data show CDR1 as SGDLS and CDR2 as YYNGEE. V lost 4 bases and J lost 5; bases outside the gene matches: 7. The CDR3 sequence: CASSSRTSGSQDTQYF. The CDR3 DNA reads TGTGCCAGCAGCTCTAGGACTAGCGGGAGCCAAGATACGCAGTATTTT.

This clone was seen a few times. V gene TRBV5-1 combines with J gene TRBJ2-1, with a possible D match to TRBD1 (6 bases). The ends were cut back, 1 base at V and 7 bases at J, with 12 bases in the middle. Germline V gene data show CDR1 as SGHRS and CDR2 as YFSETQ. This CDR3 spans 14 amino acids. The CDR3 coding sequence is TGCGCCAGCAGCTTGCAGGGGCCTGTTAATGAGCAGTTCTTC. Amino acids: CASSLQGPVNEQFF. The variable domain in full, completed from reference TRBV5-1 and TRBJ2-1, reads KAGVTQTPRYLIKTRGQQVTLSCSPISGHRSVSWYQQTPGQGLQFLFEYFSETQRNKGNFPGRFSGRQFSNSRSEMNVSTLELGDSALYLCASSLQGPVNEQFFGPGTRLTVL.

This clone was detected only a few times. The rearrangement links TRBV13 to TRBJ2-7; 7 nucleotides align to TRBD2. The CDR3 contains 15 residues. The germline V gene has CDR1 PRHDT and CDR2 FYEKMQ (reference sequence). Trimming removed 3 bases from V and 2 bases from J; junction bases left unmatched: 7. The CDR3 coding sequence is TGTGCCAGCAGCTTTGATCGAAGCGGGGCCTACGAGCAGTACTTC. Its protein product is CASSFDRSGAYEQYF.

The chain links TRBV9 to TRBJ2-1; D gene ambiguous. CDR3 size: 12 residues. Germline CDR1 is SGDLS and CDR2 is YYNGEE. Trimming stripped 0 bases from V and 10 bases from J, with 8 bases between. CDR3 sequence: CASSVDPREQFF. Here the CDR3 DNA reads TGTGCCAGCAGCGTAGATCCTAGGGAGCAGTTCTTC.

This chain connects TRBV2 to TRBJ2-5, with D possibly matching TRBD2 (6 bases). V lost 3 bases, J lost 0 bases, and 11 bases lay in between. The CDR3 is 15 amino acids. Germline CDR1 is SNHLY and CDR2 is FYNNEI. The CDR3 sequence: CASSDGRSYQETQYF. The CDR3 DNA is TGTGCCAGCAGTGACGGGAGATCGTACCAAGAGACCCAGTACTTC.

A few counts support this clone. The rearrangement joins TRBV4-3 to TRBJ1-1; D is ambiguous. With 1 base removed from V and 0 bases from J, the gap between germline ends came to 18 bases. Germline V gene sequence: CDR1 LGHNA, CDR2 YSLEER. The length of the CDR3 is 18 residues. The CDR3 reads CASSQVRGRVTLNTEAFF. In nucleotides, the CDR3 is TGCGCCAGCAGCCAAGTTCGCGGAAGAGTCACATTGAACACTGAAGCTTTCTTT.

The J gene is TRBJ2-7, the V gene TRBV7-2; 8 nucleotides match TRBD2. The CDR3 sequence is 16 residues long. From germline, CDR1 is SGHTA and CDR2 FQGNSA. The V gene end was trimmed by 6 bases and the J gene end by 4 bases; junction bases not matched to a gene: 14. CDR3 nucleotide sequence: TGTGCCAGCAGTTCGGGCTCTGGGACTAGTGTTTACGAGCAGTACTTC. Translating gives CASSSGSGTSVYEQYF.

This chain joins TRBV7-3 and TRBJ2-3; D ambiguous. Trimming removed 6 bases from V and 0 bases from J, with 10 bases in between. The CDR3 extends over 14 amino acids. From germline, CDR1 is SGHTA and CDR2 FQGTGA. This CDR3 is CASRLDSSTDTQYF. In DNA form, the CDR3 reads TGTGCCAGCAGGCTAGACTCTAGCACAGATACGCAGTATTTT.

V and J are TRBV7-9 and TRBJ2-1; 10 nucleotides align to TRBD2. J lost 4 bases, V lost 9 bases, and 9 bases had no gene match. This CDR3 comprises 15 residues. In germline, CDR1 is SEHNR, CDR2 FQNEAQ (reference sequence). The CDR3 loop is CARGRTSGTYNEQFF. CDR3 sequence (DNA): TGTGCCAGGGGTCGGACTAGCGGAACTTACAATGAGCAGTTCTTC.

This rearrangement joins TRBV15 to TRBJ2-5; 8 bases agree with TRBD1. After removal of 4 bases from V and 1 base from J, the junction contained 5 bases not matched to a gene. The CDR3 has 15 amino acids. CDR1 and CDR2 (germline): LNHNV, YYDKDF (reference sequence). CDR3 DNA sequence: TGTGCCACCAGCAATGCGGGACAGGCCCAAGAGACCCAGTACTTC. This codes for CATSNAGQAQETQYF.

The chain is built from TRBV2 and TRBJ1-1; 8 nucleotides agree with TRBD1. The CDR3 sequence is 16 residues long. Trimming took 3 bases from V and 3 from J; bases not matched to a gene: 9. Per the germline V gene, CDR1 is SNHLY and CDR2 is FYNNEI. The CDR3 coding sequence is TGTGCCAGCAGTGAGAGGACAGGGCTTACCTACACTGAAGCTTTCTTT. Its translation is CASSERTGLTYTEAFF.

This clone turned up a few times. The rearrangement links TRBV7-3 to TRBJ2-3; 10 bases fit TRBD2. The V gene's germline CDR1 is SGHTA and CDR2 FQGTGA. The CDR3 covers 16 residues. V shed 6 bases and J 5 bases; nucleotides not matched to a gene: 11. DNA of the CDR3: TGTGCCAGCAGAAGGACTAGCGGCCCTCCGGGAGATACGCAGTATTTT. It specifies CASRRTSGPPGDTQYF.

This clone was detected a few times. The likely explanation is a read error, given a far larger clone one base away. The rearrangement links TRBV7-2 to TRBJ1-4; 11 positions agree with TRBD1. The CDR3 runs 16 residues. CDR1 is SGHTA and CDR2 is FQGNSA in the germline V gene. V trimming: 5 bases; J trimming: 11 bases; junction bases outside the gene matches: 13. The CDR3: CASSQDYGTGGPKLFF. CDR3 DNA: TGTGCCAGCAGCCAAGATTACGGGACAGGGGGGCCCAAACTGTTTTTT.

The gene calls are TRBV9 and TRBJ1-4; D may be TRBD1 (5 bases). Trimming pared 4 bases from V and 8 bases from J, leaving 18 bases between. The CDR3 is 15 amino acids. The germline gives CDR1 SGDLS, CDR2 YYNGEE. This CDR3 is CASSLRGVRGEKLFF. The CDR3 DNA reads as TGTGCCAGCAGCTTGCGGGGGGTGAGAGGCGAAAAACTGTTTTTT.

The CDR3 loop is CATSRAGGGNEQFF. DNA for the CDR3: TGTGCCACCAGCAGAGCGGGAGGTGGTAATGAGCAGTTCTTC. The rearrangement uses TRBV15 and TRBJ2-1, with 7 positions matching TRBD2. Germline CDR1 LNHNV, CDR2 YYDKDF (reference sequence). The junction had 4 bases not matched to a gene; V was cut back by 1 base and J by 7 bases. The CDR3 runs 14 residues.

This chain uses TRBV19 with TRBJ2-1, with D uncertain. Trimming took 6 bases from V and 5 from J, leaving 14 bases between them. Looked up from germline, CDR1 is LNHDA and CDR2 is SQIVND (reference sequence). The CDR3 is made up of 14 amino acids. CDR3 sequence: CASSPEPNDNEQFF. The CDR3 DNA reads TGTGCCAGTAGCCCCGAGCCCAATGACAATGAGCAGTTCTTC.

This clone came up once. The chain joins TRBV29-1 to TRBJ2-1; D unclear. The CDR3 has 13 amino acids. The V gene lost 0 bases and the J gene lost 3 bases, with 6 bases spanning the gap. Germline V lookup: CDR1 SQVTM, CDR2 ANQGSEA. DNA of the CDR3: TGCAGCGTTGAAGAGACTGGCTACAATGAGCAGTTCTTC. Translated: CSVEETGYNEQFF.

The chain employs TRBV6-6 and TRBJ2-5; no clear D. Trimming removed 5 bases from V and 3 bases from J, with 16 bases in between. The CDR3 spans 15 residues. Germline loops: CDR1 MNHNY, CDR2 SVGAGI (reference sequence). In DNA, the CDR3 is TGTGCCAGCAGTCAATCCCCGAACCCTAAAGAGACCCAGTACTTC. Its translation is CASSQSPNPKETQYF.

The CDR3 sequence is CASSFLAGPAETQYF. The CDR3, as DNA: TGTGCCAGCAGCTTCCTAGCGGGCCCGGCGGAGACCCAGTACTTC. This chain links TRBV7-9 with TRBJ2-5; TRBD2 aligns across 8 bases. Germline V lookup: CDR1 SEHNR, CDR2 FQNEAQ (reference sequence). The CDR3 runs to 15 residues. V was clipped by 3 bases and J by 5 bases; unmatched bases: 8.

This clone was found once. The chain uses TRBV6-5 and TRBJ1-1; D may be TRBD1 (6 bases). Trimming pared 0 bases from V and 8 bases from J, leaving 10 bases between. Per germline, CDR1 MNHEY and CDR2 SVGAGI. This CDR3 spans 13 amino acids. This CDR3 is CASSYSDRLEAFF. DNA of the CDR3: TGTGCCAGCAGTTACTCCGACAGGCTCGAAGCTTTCTTT.